The T cell receptor beta chain under discussion was sequenced for a study of early T cells in non-severe SARS-CoV-2 infection. TCRdb processed the 5' RACE reads anew with MiXCR; each CDR3 protein has one entry. The sample consists of tens of thousands of distinct CDR3 sequences, approximately 9.7% of them appearing once. The ends were cut back, 4 bases at V and 5 bases at J, with 8 bases in the middle. The CDR3 extends over 13 amino acids. In germline, CDR1 is PRHDT, CDR2 FYEKMQ (reference sequence). The TCR was taken from an adult who was a healthcare worker with PCR-confirmed SARS-CoV-2 infection or an uninfected control (not recorded which). The chain employs TRBV13 and TRBJ2-2; D possibly corresponds to TRBD1 (6 bases). Sequencing was performed on whole blood. The CDR3 here is CASSSDRTGELFF. The CDR3 bases are TGTGCCAGCAGCTCCGACAGGACCGGGGAGCTGTTTTTT. Full variable domain (missing parts from reference TRBV13 and TRBJ2-2): AAGVIQSPRHLIKEKRETATLKCYPIPRHDTVYWYQQGPGQDPQFLISFYEKMQSDKGSIPDRFSAQQFSDYHSELNMSSLELGDSALYFCASSSDRTGELFFGEGSRLTVL.